Detailed here is one TCR beta chain. Germline values: CDR1 SGHTA, CDR2 FQGNSA. Trimming removed 1 base at V and 2 bases at J, with 10 bases between. CDR3 length equals 15 residues. The data originate from a study of blood T cell repertoires in COVID-19. Whole-study context: Sources were T cells, B-cell-depleted T cells, or PBMCs; the material itself was cDNA or gDNA.

Original handling: Reference gene primer amplification gave nucleated cell count estimates. The protocol was immunoSEQ multiplex PCR, while the TCRdb copy is restricted to in-frame clones and leaves out a portion. From that table come the V and J calls and clone size; the DNA was used to work out D and trimming. Among approximately 150,000 clones listed, over 80% were seen once. The chain is built from TRBV7-2 and TRBJ2-3, with D perhaps TRBD1 (6 bases). Material for sequencing was peripheral blood. This TCR was recovered from a man aged 45 to 65 who had recovered from COVID-19. CDR3 loop: CASSLVQGPTDTQYF. Here the CDR3 DNA reads TGTGCCAGCAGCTTAGTTCAGGGGCCCACAGATACGCAGTATTTT.